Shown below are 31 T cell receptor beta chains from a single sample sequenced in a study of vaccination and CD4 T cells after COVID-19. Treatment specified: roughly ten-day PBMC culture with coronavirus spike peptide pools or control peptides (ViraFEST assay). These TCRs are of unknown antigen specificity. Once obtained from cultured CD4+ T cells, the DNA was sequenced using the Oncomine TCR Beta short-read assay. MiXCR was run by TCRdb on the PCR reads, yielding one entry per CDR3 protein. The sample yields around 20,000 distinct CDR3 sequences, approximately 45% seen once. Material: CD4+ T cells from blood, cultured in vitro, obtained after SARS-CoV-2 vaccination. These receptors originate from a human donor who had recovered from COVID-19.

The CDR3 reads CASSQGGIGETQYF. The CDR3 coding sequence is TGCGCCAGCAGCCAAGGAGGAATCGGGGAGACCCAGTACTTC. This chain uses TRBV4-3 with TRBJ2-5; D is undetermined. V was shortened by 1 base and J by 5 bases, with 11 bases between the two germline ends. Looked up from germline, CDR1 is LGHNA and CDR2 is YSLEER. This CDR3 region has 14 residues.

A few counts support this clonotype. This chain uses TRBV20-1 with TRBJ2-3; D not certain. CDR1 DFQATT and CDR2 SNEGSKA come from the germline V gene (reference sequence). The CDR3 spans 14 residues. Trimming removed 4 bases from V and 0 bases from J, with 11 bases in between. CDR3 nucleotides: TGCAGTGCTATGCAAGGTTATAGCACAGATACGCAGTATTTT. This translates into CSAMQGYSTDTQYF.

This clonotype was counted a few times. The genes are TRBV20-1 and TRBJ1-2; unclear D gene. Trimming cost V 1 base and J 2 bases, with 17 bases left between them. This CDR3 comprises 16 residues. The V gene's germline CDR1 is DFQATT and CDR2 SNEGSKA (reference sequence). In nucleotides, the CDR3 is TGCAGTGCTAGAGTCCGCGTTGCCCCTTTAAACTATGGCTACACCTTC. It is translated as CSARVRVAPLNYGYTF.

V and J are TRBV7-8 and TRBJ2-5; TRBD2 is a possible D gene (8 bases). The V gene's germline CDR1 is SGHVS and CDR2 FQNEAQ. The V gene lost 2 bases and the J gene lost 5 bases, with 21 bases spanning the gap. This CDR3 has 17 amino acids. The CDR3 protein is CASSLRGRGDQRETQYF. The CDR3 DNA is TGTGCCAGCAGCTTAAGGGGGCGGGGGGACCAGAGGGAGACCCAGTACTTC.

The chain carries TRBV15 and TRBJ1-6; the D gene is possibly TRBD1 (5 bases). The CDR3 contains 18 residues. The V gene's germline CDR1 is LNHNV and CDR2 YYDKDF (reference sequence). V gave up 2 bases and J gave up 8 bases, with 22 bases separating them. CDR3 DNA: TGTGCCACCAGCAGACATGGCGCCAGGGAGGTTTTACATTCACCCCTCCACTTT. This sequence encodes CATSRHGAREVLHSPLHF. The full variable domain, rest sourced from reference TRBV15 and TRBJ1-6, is DAMVIQNPRYQVTQFGKPVTLSCSQTLNHNVMYWYQQKSSQAPKLLFHYYDKDFNNEADTPDNFQSRRPNTSFCFLDIRSPGLGDTAMYLCATSRHGAREVLHSPLHFGNGTRLTVT.

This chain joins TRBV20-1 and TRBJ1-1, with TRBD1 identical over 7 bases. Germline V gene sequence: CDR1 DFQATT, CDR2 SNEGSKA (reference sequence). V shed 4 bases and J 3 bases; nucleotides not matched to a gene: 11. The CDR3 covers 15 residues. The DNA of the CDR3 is TGCAGTGCTACCACAGAGAGGGGGCCGGACACTGAAGCTTTCTTT. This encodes CSATTERGPDTEAFF.

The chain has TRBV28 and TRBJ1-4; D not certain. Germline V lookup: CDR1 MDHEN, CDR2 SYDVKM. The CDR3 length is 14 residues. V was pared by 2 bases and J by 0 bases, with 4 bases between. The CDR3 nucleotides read TGTGCCAGCAGTTTAGCGGCAACTAATGAAAAACTGTTTTTT. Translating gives CASSLAATNEKLFF.

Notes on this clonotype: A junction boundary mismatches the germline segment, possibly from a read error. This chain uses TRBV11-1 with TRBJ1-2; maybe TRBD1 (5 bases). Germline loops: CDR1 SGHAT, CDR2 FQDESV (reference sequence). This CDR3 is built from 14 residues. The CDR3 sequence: CAGSLSFGAGGYTF. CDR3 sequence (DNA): TGTGCCGGCAGCTTGTCCTTTGGGGCTGGCGGCTACACCTTC.

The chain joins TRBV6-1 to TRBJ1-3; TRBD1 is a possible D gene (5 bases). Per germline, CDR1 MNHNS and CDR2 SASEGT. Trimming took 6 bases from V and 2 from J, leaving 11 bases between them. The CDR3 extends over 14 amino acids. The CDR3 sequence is CASSRDPTGNTIYF. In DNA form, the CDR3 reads TGTGCCAGCAGCCGGGACCCAACTGGAAACACCATATATTTT.

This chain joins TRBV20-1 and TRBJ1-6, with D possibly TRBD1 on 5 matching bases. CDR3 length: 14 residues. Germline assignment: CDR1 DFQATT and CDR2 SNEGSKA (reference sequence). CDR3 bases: TGCAGCGTGAAAATACCAGGGAGTAATTCACCCCTCCACTTT. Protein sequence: CSVKIPGSNSPLHF.

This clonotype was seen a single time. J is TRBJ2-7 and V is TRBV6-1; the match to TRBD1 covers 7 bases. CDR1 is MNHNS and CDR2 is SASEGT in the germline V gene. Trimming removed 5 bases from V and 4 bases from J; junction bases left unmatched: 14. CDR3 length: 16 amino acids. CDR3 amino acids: CASSRGNRGLDYEQYF. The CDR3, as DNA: TGTGCCAGCAGTAGAGGCAACAGGGGATTAGATTACGAGCAGTACTTC.

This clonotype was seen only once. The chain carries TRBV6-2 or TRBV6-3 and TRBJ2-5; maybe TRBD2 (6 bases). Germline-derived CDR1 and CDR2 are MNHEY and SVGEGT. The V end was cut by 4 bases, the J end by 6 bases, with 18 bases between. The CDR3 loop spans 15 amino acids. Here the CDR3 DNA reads TGTGCCAGCAGTTCCATTAACCGGGACTTTAAGACCCAGTACTTC. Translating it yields CASSSINRDFKTQYF.

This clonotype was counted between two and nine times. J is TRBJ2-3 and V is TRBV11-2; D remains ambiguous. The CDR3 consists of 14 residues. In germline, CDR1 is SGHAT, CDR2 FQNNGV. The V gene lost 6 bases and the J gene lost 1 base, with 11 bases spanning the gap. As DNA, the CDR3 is TGTGCCAGCAGTTCATCCCCTCGCACAGATACGCAGTATTTT. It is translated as CASSSSPRTDTQYF.

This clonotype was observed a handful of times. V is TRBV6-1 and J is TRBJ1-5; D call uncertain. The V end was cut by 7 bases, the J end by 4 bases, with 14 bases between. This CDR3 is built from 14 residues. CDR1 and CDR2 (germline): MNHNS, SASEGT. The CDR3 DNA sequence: TGTGCCAGCACTCGATCGGCGGAGAATCAGCCCCAGCATTTT. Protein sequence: CASTRSAENQPQHF.

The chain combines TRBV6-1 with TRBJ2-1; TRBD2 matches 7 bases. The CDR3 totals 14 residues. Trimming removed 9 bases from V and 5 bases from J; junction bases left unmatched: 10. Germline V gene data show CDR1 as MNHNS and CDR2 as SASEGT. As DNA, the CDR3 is TGTGCCAGTATTAGGGCTAGCGGCAACAATGAGCAGTTCTTC. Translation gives CASIRASGNNEQFF.

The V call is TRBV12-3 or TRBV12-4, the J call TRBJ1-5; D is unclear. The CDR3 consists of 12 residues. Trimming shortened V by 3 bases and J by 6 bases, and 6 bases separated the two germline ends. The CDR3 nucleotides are TGTGCCAGCAGTTTGGACGGTCAGCCCCAGCATTTT. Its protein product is CASSLDGQPQHF.

The CDR3 bases are TGTGCCAGCAGTTTATCTAGCACAGATACGCAGTATTTT. It encodes CASSLSSTDTQYF. V usage is TRBV27 and J usage is TRBJ2-3; D call uncertain. From germline, CDR1 is MNHEY and CDR2 SMNVEV (reference sequence). This CDR3 spans 13 amino acids. V was pared by 0 bases and J by 0 bases, with 1 base between.

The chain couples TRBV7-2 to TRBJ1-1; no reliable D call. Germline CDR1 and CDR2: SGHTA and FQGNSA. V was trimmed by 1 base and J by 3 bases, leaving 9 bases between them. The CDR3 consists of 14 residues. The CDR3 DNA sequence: TGTGCCAGCAGCTTAGAGGGCACCGACACTGAAGCTTTCTTT. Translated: CASSLEGTDTEAFF. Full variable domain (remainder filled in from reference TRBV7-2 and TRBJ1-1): GAGVSQSPSNKVTEKGKDVELRCDPISGHTALYWYRQSLGQGLEFLIYFQGNSAPDKSGLPSDRFSAERTGGSVSTLTIQRTQQEDSAVYLCASSLEGTDTEAFFGQGTRLTVV.

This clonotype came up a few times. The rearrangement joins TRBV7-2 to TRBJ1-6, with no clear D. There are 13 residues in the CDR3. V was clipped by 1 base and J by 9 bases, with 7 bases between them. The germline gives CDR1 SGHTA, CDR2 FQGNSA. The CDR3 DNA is TGTGCCAGCAGCTTAGACAGTTTTTCACCCCTCCACTTT. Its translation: CASSLDSFSPLHF. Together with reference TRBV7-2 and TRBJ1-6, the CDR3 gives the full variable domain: GAGVSQSPSNKVTEKGKDVELRCDPISGHTALYWYRQSLGQGLEFLIYFQGNSAPDKSGLPSDRFSAERTGGSVSTLTIQRTQQEDSAVYLCASSLDSFSPLHFGNGTRLTVT.

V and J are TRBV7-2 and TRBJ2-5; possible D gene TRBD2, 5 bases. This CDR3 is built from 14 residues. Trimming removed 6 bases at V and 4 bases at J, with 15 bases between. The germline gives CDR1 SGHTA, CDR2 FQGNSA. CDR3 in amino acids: CASSRDSVPETQYF. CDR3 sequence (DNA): TGTGCCAGCAGTCGGGATAGCGTACCAGAGACCCAGTACTTC.

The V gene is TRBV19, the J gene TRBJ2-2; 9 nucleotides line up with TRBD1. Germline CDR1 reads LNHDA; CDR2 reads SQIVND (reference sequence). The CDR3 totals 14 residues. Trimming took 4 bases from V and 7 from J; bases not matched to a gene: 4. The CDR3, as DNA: TGTGCCAGTAGTACGGGACAGGGTGGCGGGGAGCTGTTTTTT. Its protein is CASSTGQGGGELFF.

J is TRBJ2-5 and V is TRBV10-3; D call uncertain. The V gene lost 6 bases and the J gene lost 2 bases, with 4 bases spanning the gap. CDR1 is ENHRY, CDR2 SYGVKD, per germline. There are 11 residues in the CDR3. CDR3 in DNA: TGTGCCATCAGCCAACAAGAGACCCAGTACTTC. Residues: CAISQQETQYF.

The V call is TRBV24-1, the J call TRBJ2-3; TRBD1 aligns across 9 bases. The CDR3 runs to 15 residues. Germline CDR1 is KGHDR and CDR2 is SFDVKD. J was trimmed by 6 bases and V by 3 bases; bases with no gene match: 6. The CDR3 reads CATSDPGQGVDTQYF. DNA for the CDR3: TGTGCCACCAGTGATCCGGGACAGGGTGTGGATACGCAGTATTTT.

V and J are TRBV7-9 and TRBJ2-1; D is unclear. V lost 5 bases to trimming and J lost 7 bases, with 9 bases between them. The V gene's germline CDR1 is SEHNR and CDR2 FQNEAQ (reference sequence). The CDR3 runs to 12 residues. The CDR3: CASSRYDNEQFF. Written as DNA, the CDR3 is TGTGCCAGCAGCCGGTACGATAATGAGCAGTTCTTC.

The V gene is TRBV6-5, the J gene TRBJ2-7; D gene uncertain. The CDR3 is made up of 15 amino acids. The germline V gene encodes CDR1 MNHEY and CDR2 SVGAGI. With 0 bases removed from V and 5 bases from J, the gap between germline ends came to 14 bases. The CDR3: CASSYSKSLSHEQYF. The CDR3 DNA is TGTGCCAGCAGTTACTCGAAAAGCCTGTCCCACGAGCAGTACTTC.

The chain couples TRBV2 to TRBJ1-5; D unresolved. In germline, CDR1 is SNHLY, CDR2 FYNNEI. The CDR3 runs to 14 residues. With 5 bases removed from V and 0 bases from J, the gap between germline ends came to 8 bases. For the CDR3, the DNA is TGTGCCAGCAGTCCGGAGGGTAGCAATCAGCCCCAGCATTTT. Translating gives CASSPEGSNQPQHF.

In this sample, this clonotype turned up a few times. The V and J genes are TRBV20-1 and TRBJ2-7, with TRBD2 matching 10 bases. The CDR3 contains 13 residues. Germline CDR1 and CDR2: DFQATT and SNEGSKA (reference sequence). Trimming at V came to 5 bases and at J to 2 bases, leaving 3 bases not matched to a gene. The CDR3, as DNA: TGCAGTGCTGGCAGCGGGAGGGCCTACGAGCAGTACTTC. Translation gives CSAGSGRAYEQYF.

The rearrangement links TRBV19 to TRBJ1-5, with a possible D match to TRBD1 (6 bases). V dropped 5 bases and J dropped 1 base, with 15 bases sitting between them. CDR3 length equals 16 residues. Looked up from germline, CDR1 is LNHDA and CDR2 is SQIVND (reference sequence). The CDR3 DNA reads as TGTGCCAGTAGTTGGACAGCGCGACAAAGCAATCAGCCCCAGCATTTT. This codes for CASSWTARQSNQPQHF.

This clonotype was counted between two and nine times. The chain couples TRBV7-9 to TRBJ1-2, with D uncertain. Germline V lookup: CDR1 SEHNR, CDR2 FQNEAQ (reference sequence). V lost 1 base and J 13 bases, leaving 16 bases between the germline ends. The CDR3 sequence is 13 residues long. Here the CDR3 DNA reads TGTGCCAGCAGCTTAGAAGGGCGACACTTTCTCACCTTC. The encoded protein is CASSLEGRHFLTF. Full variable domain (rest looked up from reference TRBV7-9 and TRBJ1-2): DTGVSQNPRHKITKRGQNVTFRCDPISEHNRLYWYRQTLGQGPEFLTYFQNEAQLEKSRLLSDRFSAERPKGSFSTLEIQRTEQGDSAMYLCASSLEGRHFLTFGSGTRLTVV.

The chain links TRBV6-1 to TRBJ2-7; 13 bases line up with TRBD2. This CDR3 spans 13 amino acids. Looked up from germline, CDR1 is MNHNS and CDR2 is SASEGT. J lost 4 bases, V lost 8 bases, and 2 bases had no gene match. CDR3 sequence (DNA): TGTGCCAGCCGGACTAGCGGGAGTTACGAGCAGTACTTC. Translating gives CASRTSGSYEQYF.

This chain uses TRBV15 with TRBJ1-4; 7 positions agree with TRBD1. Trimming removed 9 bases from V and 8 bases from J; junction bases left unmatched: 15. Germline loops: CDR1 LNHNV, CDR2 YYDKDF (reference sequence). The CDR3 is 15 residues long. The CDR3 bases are TGTGCCACTACCCCTACGGGCAGGGGGAGGGAAAAACTGTTTTTT. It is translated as CATTPTGRGREKLFF.